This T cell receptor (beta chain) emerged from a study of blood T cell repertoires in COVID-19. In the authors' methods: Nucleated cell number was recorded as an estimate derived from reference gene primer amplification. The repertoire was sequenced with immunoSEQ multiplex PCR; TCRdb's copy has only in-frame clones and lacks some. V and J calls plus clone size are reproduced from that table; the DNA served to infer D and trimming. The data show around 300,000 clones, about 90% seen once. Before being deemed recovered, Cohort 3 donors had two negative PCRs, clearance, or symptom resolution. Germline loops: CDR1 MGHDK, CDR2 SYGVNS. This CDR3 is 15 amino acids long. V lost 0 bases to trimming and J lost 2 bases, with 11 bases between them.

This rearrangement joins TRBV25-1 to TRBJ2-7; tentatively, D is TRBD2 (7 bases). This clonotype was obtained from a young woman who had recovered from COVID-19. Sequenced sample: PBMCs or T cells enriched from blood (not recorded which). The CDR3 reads CASSEYRGGAYEQYF. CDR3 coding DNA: TGTGCCAGCAGTGAATATCGAGGGGGGGCCTACGAGCAGTACTTC.